Presented here are 20 T cell receptor beta chains from one specimen sequenced in a study of blood T cell repertoires in COVID-19. The protocol was immunoSEQ multiplex PCR, while the TCRdb copy is restricted to in-frame clones and leaves out a portion. The sample consists of about 250,000 clones, about nine tenths of them appearing once. Input material: PBMCs or T cells enriched from blood (not recorded which). These receptor sequences come from a man between 18 and 35 years old who had recovered from COVID-19.

This chain links TRBV9 with TRBJ1-1, with 7 bases fitting TRBD1. The CDR3 runs 14 residues. From germline, CDR1 is SGDLS and CDR2 YYNGEE. Losses at the gene ends were 4 bases for V and 3 bases for J; bases not matched to a gene: 6. CDR3 protein: CASSPTGLHTEAFF. As DNA, the CDR3 is TGTGCCAGCAGCCCGACAGGGTTGCACACTGAAGCTTTCTTT.

The chain is built from TRBV12-3 or TRBV12-4 and TRBJ2-7, with D maybe TRBD2 (5 bases). V was trimmed by 4 bases and J by 8 bases, leaving 9 bases between them. The CDR3 loop spans 11 amino acids. CDR3 sequence (DNA): TGTGCCAGCAGTTCTCCGGGGAAGCAGTACTTC. Translating gives CASSSPGKQYF.

The chain uses TRBV15 and TRBJ1-2; D not resolved. Between the trimmed V and J ends, which lost 0 bases and 5 bases, there was a span of 10 bases. The germline V gene encodes CDR1 LNHNV and CDR2 YYDKDF (reference sequence). The length of the CDR3 is 14 residues. CDR3 DNA sequence: TGTGCCACCAGCAGAGATTTAACAGTTTATGGCTACACCTTC. The encoded protein is CATSRDLTVYGYTF.

The V call is TRBV18, the J call TRBJ2-7; 7 bases map to TRBD1. After removal of 4 bases from V and 5 bases from J, the junction contained 5 bases not matched to a gene. This CDR3 is 13 amino acids long. Germline-derived CDR1 and CDR2 are KGHSH and LQKENI. CDR3 sequence: CASSLTQGNEQYF. CDR3 nucleotides: TGTGCCAGCTCACTAACACAGGGGAACGAGCAGTACTTC.

J is TRBJ2-7 and V is TRBV2, with D perhaps matching TRBD2 (5 bases). Per germline, CDR1 SNHLY and CDR2 FYNNEI. The CDR3 spans 12 residues. With 9 bases removed from V and 0 bases from J, the gap between germline ends came to 9 bases. The CDR3 bases are TGTGCCAGGGGTGGGAGCTCCTACGAGCAGTACTTC. Protein: CARGGSSYEQYF. Looking up the rest from reference TRBV2 and TRBJ2-7 gives the full variable domain: EPEVTQTPSHQVTQMGQEVILRCVPISNHLYFYWYRQILGQKVEFLVSFYNNEISEKSEIFDDQFSVERPDGSNFTLKIRSTKLEDSAMYFCARGGSSYEQYFGPGTRLTVT.

The chain is built from TRBV5-1 and TRBJ1-6; 10 bases fit TRBD1. The germline V gene has CDR1 SGHRS and CDR2 YFSETQ. The CDR3 contains 14 residues. The trim removed 4 bases at V and 6 bases at J, leaving 1 base unmatched. CDR3 in DNA: TGCGCCAGCAGCGGGGACAGGGGTAATTCACCCCTCCACTTT. Translation gives CASSGDRGNSPLHF.

The chain is built from TRBV3-1 (or the pseudogene TRBV3-2) and TRBJ2-5; TRBD2 matches 7 bases. Germline V gene lookup returns CDR1 LGHDT and CDR2 YNNKEL (reference sequence). The CDR3 is 15 residues long. The V and J ends lost 1 base and 10 bases, in that order; junction bases with no gene match: 12. The CDR3 region is CASSQAGGTTGDQYF. In nucleotides, the CDR3 is TGTGCCAGCAGCCAAGCGGGGGGTACTACCGGGGACCAGTACTTC.

Turning to this clone: Other DNA sequences within the sample encode an identical CDR3. This sequence joins TRBV4-1 and TRBJ2-7; 11 nucleotides line up with TRBD1. J gave up 1 base and V 3 bases, and 2 bases lay outside the gene matches. The CDR3 has 15 residues. Germline V CDR1 and CDR2: MGHRA, YSYEKL. CDR3: CASSQGDRGSYEQYF. The CDR3 bases are TGCGCCAGCAGCCAGGGGGACAGGGGGTCCTACGAGCAGTACTTC.

The CDR3 DNA sequence: TGTGCCAGCTCACCAAGCTCGGGATCTAAGAACTATGGCTACACCTTC. It codes for CASSPSSGSKNYGYTF. This chain uses TRBV18 with TRBJ1-2; no clear D gene. With 2 bases removed from V and 2 bases from J, the gap between germline ends came to 15 bases. Germline loops: CDR1 KGHSH, CDR2 LQKENI. The CDR3 is 16 residues long.

This clone was seen a single time. This chain links TRBV6-5 with TRBJ1-4; D possibly corresponds to TRBD1 (6 bases). The CDR3 is 15 residues long. The ends were cut back, 5 bases at V and 3 bases at J, with 13 bases in the middle. Germline V gene sequence: CDR1 MNHEY, CDR2 SVGAGI. CDR3 DNA: TGTGCCAGCAGTCCTCCGGGACAAGCTAATGAAAAACTGTTTTTT. As protein: CASSPPGQANEKLFF.

In DNA, the CDR3 is TGTGCCAGCAGTTACGACCCAAGACAGCGTAACACTGAAGCTTTCTTT. It codes for CASSYDPRQRNTEAFF. The chain has TRBV6-5 and TRBJ1-1; D perhaps matches TRBD1 (5 bases). The CDR3 totals 16 residues. CDR1 MNHEY and CDR2 SVGAGI come from the germline V gene. V lost 2 bases and J 2 bases, leaving 15 bases between the germline ends.

The rearrangement links TRBV28 to TRBJ1-6, with TRBD1 as a possible D gene (6 bases). Trimming left V 8 bases short and J 4 bases short, with 12 bases between. The CDR3 covers 14 residues. Germline CDR1 is MDHEN and CDR2 is SYDVKM. CDR3 in amino acids: CASLAQGYNSPLHF. CDR3 nucleotide sequence: TGTGCCAGCCTCGCCCAGGGGTATAATTCACCCCTCCACTTT.

This clone was seen only once. This chain joins TRBV9 and TRBJ2-1; possibly TRBD2 for D (5 bases). V gave up 0 bases and J gave up 6 bases, with 10 bases separating them. The length of the CDR3 is 14 residues. The germline gives CDR1 SGDLS, CDR2 YYNGEE. CDR3 region: CASSVGRLLNEQFF. The CDR3 region has the DNA TGTGCCAGCAGCGTAGGTCGACTACTCAATGAGCAGTTCTTC.

The chain carries TRBV5-6 and TRBJ1-1; D might be TRBD1 (6 bases). Germline values: CDR1 SGHDT, CDR2 YYEEEE. Between the trimmed V and J ends, which lost 3 bases and 5 bases, there was a span of 17 bases. The CDR3 runs 15 residues. The CDR3 DNA follows: TGTGCCAGCAGCTCCACCCCGGGACAAGGAACTGAAGCTTTCTTT. Translating it yields CASSSTPGQGTEAFF.

This chain uses TRBV6-5 with TRBJ2-5; 7 bases are a match to TRBD2. The CDR3 spans 13 residues. CDR1 and CDR2 (germline): MNHEY, SVGAGI. CDR3 region: CAGGSGDQETQYF. CDR3 nucleotide sequence: TGTGCGGGGGGGAGCGGGGACCAAGAGACCCAGTACTTC.

The chain uses TRBV18 and TRBJ1-5; TRBD1 is a possible D gene (6 bases). This CDR3 region has 16 residues. V gave up 0 bases and J gave up 6 bases, with 15 bases separating them. Germline loops: CDR1 KGHSH, CDR2 LQKENI. The CDR3 coding sequence is TGTGCCAGCTCACCACCGGGGGGGGCCGGACGTCAGCCCCAGCATTTT. This translates into CASSPPGGAGRQPQHF.

The CDR3 DNA follows: TGTGCCAGCCCTAGGAACACGGACACCGGGGAGCTGTTTTTT. It encodes CASPRNTDTGELFF. This chain joins TRBV7-2 and TRBJ2-2; D is unclear. V lost 8 bases and J lost 3, with 13 bases in between. In germline, CDR1 is SGHTA, CDR2 FQGNSA. The CDR3 runs 14 residues. Combining the CDR3 with reference TRBV7-2 and TRBJ2-2 gives the whole variable domain GAGVSQSPSNKVTEKGKDVELRCDPISGHTALYWYRQSLGQGLEFLIYFQGNSAPDKSGLPSDRFSAERTGGSVSTLTIQRTQQEDSAVYLCASPRNTDTGELFFGEGSRLTVL.

V gene TRBV28 combines with J gene TRBJ2-1; TRBD2 agrees at 7 bases. The germline V gene has CDR1 MDHEN and CDR2 SYDVKM. CDR3 length: 15 amino acids. V shed 2 bases, J shed 9 bases, and the junction held 10 bases outside the gene matches. The CDR3 coding sequence is TGTGCCAGCAGTTTAAGCTGGGGGGGATCATCTGAGCAGTTCTTC. Translated: CASSLSWGGSSEQFF.

The chain uses TRBV4-1 and TRBJ1-4; TRBD1 agrees at 8 bases. Germline CDR1 is MGHRA and CDR2 is YSYEKL. J gave up 7 bases and V 0 bases, and 4 bases lay outside the gene matches. CDR3 length equals 15 residues. Here the CDR3 DNA reads TGCGCCAGCAGCCAAGAAGGCAGGGGGCCTGAAAAACTGTTTTTT. Its protein product is CASSQEGRGPEKLFF.

The CDR3 protein is CASSQEDKGDNEQFF. In DNA form, the CDR3 reads TGTGCCAGCAGCCAGGAGGATAAGGGGGACAATGAGCAGTTCTTC. The chain employs TRBV4-2 and TRBJ2-1; D possibly corresponds to TRBD1 (6 bases). This CDR3 region has 15 residues. Germline V gene lookup returns CDR1 LGHNA and CDR2 YNFKEQ. Deletions cut 3 bases from V and 5 bases from J, with 14 bases between.